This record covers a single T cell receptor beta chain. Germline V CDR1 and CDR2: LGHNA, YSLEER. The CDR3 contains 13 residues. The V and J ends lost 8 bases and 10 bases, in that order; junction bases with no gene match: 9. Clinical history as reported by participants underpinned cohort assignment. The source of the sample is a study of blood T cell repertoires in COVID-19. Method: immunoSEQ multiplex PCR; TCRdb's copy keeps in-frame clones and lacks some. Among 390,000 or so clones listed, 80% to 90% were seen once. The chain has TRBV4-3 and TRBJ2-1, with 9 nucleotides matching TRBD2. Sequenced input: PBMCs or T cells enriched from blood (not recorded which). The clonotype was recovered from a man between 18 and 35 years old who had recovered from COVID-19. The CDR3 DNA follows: TGCGCCAGCGATGCGGGAGGGGGAAGGGAGCAGTTCTTC. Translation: CASDAGGGREQFF.